This TCR beta chain was sequenced for a study of regulatory T cells in long-lasting Graves disease. Noted time point: persistent/refractory GD, antithyroid drugs over 5 years with positive TRAb. PBMC RNA was the source of the TCR library. Researchers made TCR beta libraries by using iRepertoire HTBI primers and running Arm-PCR on CDR3 regions. As originally analysed: Across all samples, roughly 62 TRBV segments and 14 TRBJ segments were identified. TCRdb passed the multiplex PCR reads through MiXCR, listing each CDR3 protein once. The V and J calls follow TCRdb's processing rather than the paper's. The data hold 500,000 to 700,000 distinct CDR3 sequences, with about 32% observed a single time. The CDR3 totals 15 residues. Between the trimmed V and J ends, which lost 1 base and 5 bases, there was a span of 12 bases. Germline CDR1 SGHAT, CDR2 FQNNGV. This clonotype occurred a few times.

V usage is TRBV11-2 and J usage is TRBJ1-5, with a weak D call TRBD1 (5 bases). The sequence derives from a female donor with Graves disease. This specimen consisted of peripheral blood mononuclear cells (PBMCs), obtained when the disease was refractory, from a patient treated with antithyroid drugs. CDR3 region: CASSLGNRRDQPQHF. CDR3 DNA sequence: TGTGCCAGCAGCTTAGGTAACAGGAGGGATCAGCCCCAGCATTTT.